This T cell receptor beta chain was recorded in a study of T cell responses to AZD1222 COVID-19 vaccine. Method: immunoSEQ multiplex PCR; TCRdb's copy keeps in-frame clones and lacks some. The sample records about 100,000 clones, about 88% being singletons. Study-wide results and caveats: Reportedly, nearly half of unique spike TCRs recognized epitopes outside B.1.351/B.1.1.7 mutations. Repertoires were collected only later (after the peak T cell response had occurred).

Comments on this clone: Its target is not known.

The receptor comes from an adult in good health. This sample comprised peripheral blood, obtained on day 0 of AZD1222 vaccination.

CDR3: CASSLGQGEKLFF. CDR3 in DNA: TGTGCCAGCAGCTTGGGACAGGGGGAAAAACTGTTTTTT. J is TRBJ1-4 and V is TRBV5-4; 8 bases match TRBD1. CDR1 is SGHNT, CDR2 YYREEE, per germline (reference sequence). The CDR3 sequence is 13 residues long. J lost 8 bases, V lost 0 bases, and 0 bases had no gene match. The variable domain in full, completed from reference TRBV5-4 and TRBJ1-4, reads ETGVTQSPTHLIKTRGQQVTLRCSSQSGHNTVSWYQQALGQGPQFIFQYYREEENGRGNFPPRFSGLQFPNYSSELNVNALELDDSALYLCASSLGQGEKLFFGSGTQLSVL.